This is a list of T cell receptor beta chains from one sample in a study of shared clonotypes between healthy human individuals. Libraries were prepared by immunoSEQ multiplex PCR; TCRdb keeps only in-frame clonotypes and omits some of them. This table holds around 1.1 million clones, approximately 80% found once. The sequenced sample was memory CD4+ T cells from PBMCs. The receptors were gathered from a man between 18 and 35 years old in good health. Some clones in this sample may be carry-over from other donors' samples. Each CDR3 is given with its conserved first and last residue. D genes are given only for firm matches. Only part of the rows carry a size: once, few, many, or a class if the clone is expanded.

V,size,J,D,DNA,CDR3
TRBV4-3,NA,TRBJ2-7,NA,TGCGCCAGCAGTCCTAAGGCGAGCGACGCCTCCTACGAGCAGTACTTC,CASSPKASDASYEQYF
TRBV28,NA,TRBJ1-1,TRBD1,TGTGCCAGCGGAACATCCGGGACAGGGAACACTGAAGCTTTCTTT,CASGTSGTGNTEAFF
TRBV5-1,once,TRBJ2-3,NA,TGCGCCAGCAGCTTGGGGGGACGGGAAGATACGCAGTATTTT,CASSLGGREDTQYF
TRBV25-1,NA,TRBJ1-2,TRBD1,TGTGCCAGCAGTAAACCGGGACAGGGAAACTATGGCTACACCTTC,CASSKPGQGNYGYTF
TRBV10-3,NA,TRBJ2-6,NA,TGTGCCATCAGTGACACAGGGAGGCGGGACTCTGGGGCCAACGTCCTGACTTTC,CAISDTGRRDSGANVLTF
TRBV5-4,NA,TRBJ2-1,NA,TGTGCCAGCAGCGCCAGGGGTGGTTCCTACAATGAGCAGTTCTTC,CASSARGGSYNEQFF
TRBV11-2,NA,TRBJ2-7,NA,TGTGCCAGCAGCCTACTTGGGATCTCCTACGAGCAGTACTTC,CASSLLGISYEQYF
TRBV5-1,NA,TRBJ2-7,NA,TGCGCCAGCAGCCCGAGACAGACCTTTTCCTACGAGCAGTACTTC,CASSPRQTFSYEQYF
TRBV28,NA,TRBJ1-2,NA,TGTGCCAGCAGTGCCGACGTAAGAGTCTATGGCTACACCTTC,CASSADVRVYGYTF
TRBV7-2,once,TRBJ2-3,NA,TGTGCCAGCAGCCTAGTCGGTAGCACAGATACGCAGTATTTT,CASSLVGSTDTQYF
TRBV21-1,NA,TRBJ1-2,NA,TGTGCCAGCAGCAGGCGCAAAACTAACTATGGCTACACCTTC,CASSRRKTNYGYTF
TRBV27,NA,TRBJ2-3,NA,TGTGCCAGCAGCCGCCCGGGACCAGATACGCAGTATTTT,CASSRPGPDTQYF
TRBV19,few,TRBJ1-1,TRBD1,TGTGCCAGTTCAGACAGGGTCGGTGAAGCTTTCTTT,CASSDRVGEAFF
TRBV28,NA,TRBJ2-7,NA,TGTGCCAGCGGGACCCTCCCCGGGCAGTACTTC,CASGTLPGQYF
TRBV5-6,NA,TRBJ1-1,TRBD1,TGTGCCAGCAGCTTAGGGGGTGGGACAGGGAACACTGAAGCTTTCTTT,CASSLGGGTGNTEAFF
TRBV11-1,NA,TRBJ2-7,TRBD2,TGTGCCAGCAGCCTGGGACTAGCTGACGAGCAGTACTTC,CASSLGLADEQYF
TRBV7-2,NA,TRBJ1-2,TRBD1,TGTGCCAGCAGCCCACAGGGGACCTATGGCTACACCTTC,CASSPQGTYGYTF
TRBV7-9,NA,TRBJ1-5,TRBD1,TGTGCCAGCAGCCAGACAGGGGGCCTTAATCAGCCCCAGCATTTT,CASSQTGGLNQPQHF
TRBV13,few,TRBJ2-2,NA,TGTGCCAGCAGCTTGAGGCGGAGCGGGGAGCTGTTTTTT,CASSLRRSGELFF
TRBV28,NA,TRBJ1-5,NA,TGTGCCAGCAGTTTAAAGGGGATTAGCAATCAGCCCCAGCATTTT,CASSLKGISNQPQHF
TRBV27,few,TRBJ1-3,TRBD1,TGTGCCAGCAGCGGACAGGGCCACTCTGGAAACACCATATATTTT,CASSGQGHSGNTIYF
TRBV6-5,few,TRBJ2-1,NA,TGTGCCAGCAGTTACAGCGGAGGGATCTTCTTC,CASSYSGGIFF
TRBV28,NA,TRBJ1-5,NA,TGTGCCAGCACGTGGACTGATCAGCCCCAGCATTTT,CASTWTDQPQHF
TRBV27,NA,TRBJ1-1,NA,TGTGCCAGCAGTTTATTTCCAGGCGCTAACACTGAAGCTTTCTTT,CASSLFPGANTEAFF
TRBV4-2,NA,TRBJ2-3,TRBD2,TGTGCCAGCGGCCTTGCGGGAGCGGACACAGATACGCAGTATTTT,CASGLAGADTDTQYF
TRBV10-3,NA,TRBJ2-2,NA,TGTGCCACGGGAGCTAGTGGGGAAACCGGGGAGCTGTTTTTT,CATGASGETGELFF
TRBV5-1,NA,TRBJ1-3,TRBD1,TGCGCCAGCAGCACCGGGACAGGGGATATCGGAAACACCATATATTTT,CASSTGTGDIGNTIYF
TRBV5-1,once,TRBJ1-1,NA,TGCGCCAGCAGCTTGTTCCGAGAGGACACTGAAGCTTTCTTT,CASSLFREDTEAFF
TRBV28,once,TRBJ2-7,TRBD2,TGTGCCAGCAGTCCCGGGACTAGCGGGAGGTACGAGCAGTACTTC,CASSPGTSGRYEQYF
TRBV6-1,NA,TRBJ2-2,TRBD2,TGTGCCAGCGGTCGACTAGCGGAGACCGGGGAGCTGTTTTTT,CASGRLAETGELFF
TRBV5-1,NA,TRBJ1-3,NA,TGCGCCAGCAGCTTGACGTGGGGGGCTGGAAACACCATATATTTT,CASSLTWGAGNTIYF
TRBV5-1,NA,TRBJ2-6,NA,TGCGCCAGCAGCGGGGCAGGGCTCCACTCTGGGGCCAACGTCCTGACTTTC,CASSGAGLHSGANVLTF
TRBV2,NA,TRBJ1-2,NA,TGTGCCAGCAGTGAGGGCAGGGAAGCATCCTATGGCTACACCTTC,CASSEGREASYGYTF
TRBV10-3,few,TRBJ2-2,TRBD2,TGTGCCATCAGTGATGGTAGCGGGACATACACCGGGGAGCTGTTTTTT,CAISDGSGTYTGELFF
TRBV7-8,once,TRBJ2-7,NA,TGTGCCAGCGTCTTCGGGGCTACGGTCTACGAGCAGTACTTC,CASVFGATVYEQYF
TRBV7-9,NA,TRBJ2-7,NA,TGTGCCAGCAGCTTGGCAGGGTCCCACGAGCAGTACTTC,CASSLAGSHEQYF
TRBV28,few,TRBJ2-4,NA,TGTGCCAGCAGTTTCCACAAACGAGAAAACATTCAGTACTTC,CASSFHKRENIQYF
TRBV30,NA,TRBJ1-6,NA,TGTGCCTGGAGTGCAACCGGGCGAGGTTCACCCCTCCACTTT,CAWSATGRGSPLHF
TRBV21-1,NA,TRBJ1-5,NA,TGTGCCAGCAGCATGACGGGACAGGGAGGTTATAGCAATCAGCCCCAGCATTTT,CASSMTGQGGYSNQPQHF
TRBV29-1,NA,TRBJ2-7,NA,TGCAGCGTTGAAGATCGAGCTAGCGTCCCCTACGAGCAGTACTTC,CSVEDRASVPYEQYF
TRBV10-3,few,TRBJ1-3,TRBD1,TGTGCCATCAGTGAACCTATGGGACAGGGTGCTGGAAACACCATATATTTT,CAISEPMGQGAGNTIYF
TRBV7-2,NA,TRBJ1-3,NA,TGTGCCAGCAGCCCCGTGCAGGTCGCAGGAAACACCATATATTTT,CASSPVQVAGNTIYF
TRBV7-7,NA,TRBJ2-1,TRBD2,TGTGCCAGCAGCCCCGGAACCTCCAGGCTGGGGAGGCTAGCGGGTATACATGAGCAGTTCTTC,CASSPGTSRLGRLAGIHEQFF
TRBV5-1,NA,TRBJ2-1,NA,TGCGCCAGCAGGGGGACCCAAAGGAGTGAGCAGTTCTTC,CASRGTQRSEQFF
TRBV28,NA,TRBJ1-2,NA,TGTGCCAGCAGTGCCCGCTGGAACGTTTATGGCTACACCTTC,CASSARWNVYGYTF
TRBV15,NA,TRBJ1-1,NA,TGTGCCACCAGCAGCAGGCAGAACACTGAAGCTTTCTTT,CATSSRQNTEAFF
TRBV28,NA,TRBJ2-7,TRBD2,TGTGCCAGCAGTTTTTTGGGGAGGGGCGGCTCCTACGAGCAGTACTTC,CASSFLGRGGSYEQYF
TRBV7-3,NA,TRBJ2-2,NA,TGTGCCAGCAGCCCCTTCAAGGGCGCGGACACCGGGGAGCTGTTTTTT,CASSPFKGADTGELFF
TRBV9,NA,TRBJ2-3,NA,TGTGCCAGCAGCGCGACTGGCACAGATACGCAGTATTTT,CASSATGTDTQYF
TRBV7-2,NA,TRBJ2-5,NA,TGTGCCAGCAGCTTAAATGCTCAAGAGACCCAGTACTTC,CASSLNAQETQYF